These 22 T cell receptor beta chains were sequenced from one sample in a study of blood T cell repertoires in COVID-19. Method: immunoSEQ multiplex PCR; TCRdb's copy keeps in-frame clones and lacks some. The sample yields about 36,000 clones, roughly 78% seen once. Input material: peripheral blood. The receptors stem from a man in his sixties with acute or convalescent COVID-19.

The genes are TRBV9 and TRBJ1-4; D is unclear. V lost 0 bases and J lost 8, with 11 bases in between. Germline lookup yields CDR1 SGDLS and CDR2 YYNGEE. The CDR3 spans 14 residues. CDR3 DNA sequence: TGTGCCAGCAGCGTAGGCGGATTAGAAGAAAAACTGTTTTTT. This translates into CASSVGGLEEKLFF. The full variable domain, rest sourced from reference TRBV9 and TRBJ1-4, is DSGVTQTPKHLITATGQRVTLRCSPRSGDLSVYWYQQSLDQGLQFLIQYYNGEERAKGNILERFSAQQFPDLHSELNLSSLELGDSALYFCASSVGGLEEKLFFGSGTQLSVL.

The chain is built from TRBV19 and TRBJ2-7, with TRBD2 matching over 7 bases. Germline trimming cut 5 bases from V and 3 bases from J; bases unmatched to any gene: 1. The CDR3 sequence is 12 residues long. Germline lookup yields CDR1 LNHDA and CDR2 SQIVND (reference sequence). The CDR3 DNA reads TGTGCCAGTAGTTCGGGAGGCTACGAGCAGTACTTC. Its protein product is CASSSGGYEQYF. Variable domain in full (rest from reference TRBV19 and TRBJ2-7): DGGITQSPKYLFRKEGQNVTLSCEQNLNHDAMYWYRQDPGQGLRLIYYSQIVNDFQKGDIAEGYSVSREKKESFPLTVTSAQKNPTAFYLCASSSGGYEQYFGPGTRLTVT.

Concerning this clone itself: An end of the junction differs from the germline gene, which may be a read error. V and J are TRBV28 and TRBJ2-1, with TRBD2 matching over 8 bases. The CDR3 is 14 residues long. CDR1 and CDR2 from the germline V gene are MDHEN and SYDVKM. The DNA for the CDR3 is TGTGCCAGCAATTTAGCGGGACTGGGCAATGAGCAGTTCTTC. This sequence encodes CASNLAGLGNEQFF.

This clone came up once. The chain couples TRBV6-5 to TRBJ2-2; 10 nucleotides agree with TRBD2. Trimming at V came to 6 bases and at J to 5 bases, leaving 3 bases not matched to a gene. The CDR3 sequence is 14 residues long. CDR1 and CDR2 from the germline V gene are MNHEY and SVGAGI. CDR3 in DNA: TGTGCCAGCAGAGGTAGCGGGAGGACCGGGGAGCTGTTTTTT. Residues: CASRGSGRTGELFF.

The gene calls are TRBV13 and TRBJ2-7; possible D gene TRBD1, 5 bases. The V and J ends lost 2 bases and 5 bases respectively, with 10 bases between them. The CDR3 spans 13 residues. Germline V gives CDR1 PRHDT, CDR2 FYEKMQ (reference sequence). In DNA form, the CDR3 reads TGTGCCAGCAGCTTACAGGCAGGGAACGAGCAGTACTTC. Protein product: CASSLQAGNEQYF.

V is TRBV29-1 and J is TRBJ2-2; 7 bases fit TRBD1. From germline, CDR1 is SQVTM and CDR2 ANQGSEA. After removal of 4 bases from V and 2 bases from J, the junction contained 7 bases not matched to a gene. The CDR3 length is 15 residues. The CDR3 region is CSVGTTGRNTGELFF. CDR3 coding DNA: TGCAGCGTTGGGACGACAGGGCGCAACACCGGGGAGCTGTTTTTT.

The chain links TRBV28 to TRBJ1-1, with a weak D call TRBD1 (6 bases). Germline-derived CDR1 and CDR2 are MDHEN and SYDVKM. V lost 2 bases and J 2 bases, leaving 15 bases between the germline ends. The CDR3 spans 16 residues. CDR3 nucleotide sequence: TGTGCCAGCAGTTTACAGCGGGACATGAGTAACACTGAAGCTTTCTTT. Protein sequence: CASSLQRDMSNTEAFF.

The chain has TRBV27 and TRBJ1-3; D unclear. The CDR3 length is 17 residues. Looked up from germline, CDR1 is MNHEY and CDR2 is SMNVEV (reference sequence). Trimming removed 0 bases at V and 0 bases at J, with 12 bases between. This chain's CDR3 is CASSLSSPVNSGNTIYF. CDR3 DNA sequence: TGTGCCAGCAGTTTATCGAGTCCGGTAAACTCTGGAAACACCATATATTTT.

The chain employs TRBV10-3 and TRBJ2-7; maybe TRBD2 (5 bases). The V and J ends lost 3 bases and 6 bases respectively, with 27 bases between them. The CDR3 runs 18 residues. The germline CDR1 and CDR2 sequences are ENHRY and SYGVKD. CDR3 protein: CAISDLGGFFSAFLEQYF. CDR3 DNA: TGTGCCATCAGTGATCTTGGAGGCTTCTTTTCCGCGTTCCTCGAGCAGTACTTC.

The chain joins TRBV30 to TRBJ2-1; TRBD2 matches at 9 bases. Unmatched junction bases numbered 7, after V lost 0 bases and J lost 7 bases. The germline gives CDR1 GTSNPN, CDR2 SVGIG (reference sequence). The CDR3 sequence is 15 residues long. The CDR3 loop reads CAWSVRAGGSNEQFF. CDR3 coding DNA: TGTGCCTGGAGTGTACGGGCGGGAGGGTCAAATGAGCAGTTCTTC.

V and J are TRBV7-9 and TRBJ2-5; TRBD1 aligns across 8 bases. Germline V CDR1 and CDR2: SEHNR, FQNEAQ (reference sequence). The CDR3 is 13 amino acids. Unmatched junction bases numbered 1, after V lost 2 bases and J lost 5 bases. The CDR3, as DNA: TGTGCCAGCAGCTTAAGGGACAGGGAGACCCAGTACTTC. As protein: CASSLRDRETQYF.

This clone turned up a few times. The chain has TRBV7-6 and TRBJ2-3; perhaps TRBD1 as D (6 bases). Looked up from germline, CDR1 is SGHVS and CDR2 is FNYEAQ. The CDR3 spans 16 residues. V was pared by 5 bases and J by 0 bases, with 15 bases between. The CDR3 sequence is CASSPNTGYSTDTQYF. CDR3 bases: TGTGCCAGCAGCCCAAATACAGGGTATAGCACAGATACGCAGTATTTT. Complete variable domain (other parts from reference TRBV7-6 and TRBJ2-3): GAGVSQSPRYKVTKRGQDVALRCDPISGHVSLYWYRQALGQGPEFLTYFNYEAQQDKSGLPNDRFSAERPEGSISTLTIQRTEQRDSAMYRCASSPNTGYSTDTQYFGPGTRLTVL.

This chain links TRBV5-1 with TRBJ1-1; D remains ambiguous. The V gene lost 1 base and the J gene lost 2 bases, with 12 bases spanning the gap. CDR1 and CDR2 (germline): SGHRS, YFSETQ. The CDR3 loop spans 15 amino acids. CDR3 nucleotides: TGCGCCAGCAGCTTGATTGGAGGGCCTAACACTGAAGCTTTCTTT. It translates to CASSLIGGPNTEAFF.

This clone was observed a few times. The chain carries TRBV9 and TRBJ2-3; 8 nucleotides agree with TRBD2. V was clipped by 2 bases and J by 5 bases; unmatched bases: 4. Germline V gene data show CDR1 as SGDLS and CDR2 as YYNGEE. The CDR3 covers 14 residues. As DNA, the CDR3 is TGTGCCAGCAGCGTTAGCGGGAAGCTAGATACGCAGTATTTT. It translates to CASSVSGKLDTQYF.

CDR3 amino acids: CASSPGTGGGIQYF. For the CDR3, the DNA is TGCGCCAGCAGCCCAGGGACAGGAGGGGGCATTCAGTACTTC. This chain connects TRBV4-3 to TRBJ2-4; TRBD1 agrees at 8 bases. CDR3 length: 14 amino acids. The trim removed 4 bases at V and 9 bases at J, leaving 8 bases unmatched. Germline CDR1 LGHNA, CDR2 YSLEER.

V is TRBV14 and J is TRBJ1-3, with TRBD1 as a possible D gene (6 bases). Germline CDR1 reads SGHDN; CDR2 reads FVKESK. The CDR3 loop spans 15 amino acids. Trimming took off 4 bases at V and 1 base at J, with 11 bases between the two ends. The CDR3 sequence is CASSPGGRSGNTIYF. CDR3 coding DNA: TGTGCCAGCAGCCCGGGGGGGCGGTCTGGAAACACCATATATTTT.

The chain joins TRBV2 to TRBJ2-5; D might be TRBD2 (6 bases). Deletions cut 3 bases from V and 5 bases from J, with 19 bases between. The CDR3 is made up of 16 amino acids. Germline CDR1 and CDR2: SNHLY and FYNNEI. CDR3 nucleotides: TGTGCCAGCAGTGATCTGAGGGAGGAGGGTGAGGAGACCCAGTACTTC. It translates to CASSDLREEGEETQYF.

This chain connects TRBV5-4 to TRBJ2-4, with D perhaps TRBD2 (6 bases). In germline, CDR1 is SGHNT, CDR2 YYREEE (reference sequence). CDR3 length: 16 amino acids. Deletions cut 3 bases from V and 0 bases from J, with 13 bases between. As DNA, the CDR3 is TGTGCCAGCAGCTGGGGAGGTAATGTAGCCAAAAACATTCAGTACTTC. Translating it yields CASSWGGNVAKNIQYF.

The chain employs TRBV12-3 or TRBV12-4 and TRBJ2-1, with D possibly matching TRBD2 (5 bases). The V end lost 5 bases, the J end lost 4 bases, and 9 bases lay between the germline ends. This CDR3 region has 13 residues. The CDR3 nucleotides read TGTGCCAGCAGTACAGCGGATTACAATGAGCAGTTCTTC. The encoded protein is CASSTADYNEQFF.

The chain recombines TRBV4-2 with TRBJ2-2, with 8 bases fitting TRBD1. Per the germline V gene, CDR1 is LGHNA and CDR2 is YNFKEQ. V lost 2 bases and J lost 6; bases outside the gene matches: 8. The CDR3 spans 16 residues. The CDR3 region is CASSQSWTGQAGELFF. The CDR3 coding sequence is TGTGCCAGCAGCCAAAGCTGGACAGGGCAGGCCGGGGAGCTGTTTTTT.

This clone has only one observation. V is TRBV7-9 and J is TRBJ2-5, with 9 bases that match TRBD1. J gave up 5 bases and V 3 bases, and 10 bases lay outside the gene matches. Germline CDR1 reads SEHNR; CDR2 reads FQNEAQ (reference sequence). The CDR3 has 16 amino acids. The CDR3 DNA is TGTGCCAGCAGCTTTGGAGACAGGGGGGTCCGCGAGACCCAGTACTTC. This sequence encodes CASSFGDRGVRETQYF.

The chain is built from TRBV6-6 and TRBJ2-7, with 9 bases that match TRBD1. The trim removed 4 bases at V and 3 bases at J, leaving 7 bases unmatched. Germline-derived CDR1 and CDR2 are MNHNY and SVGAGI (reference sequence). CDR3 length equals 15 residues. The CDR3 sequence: CASSSSTGGGYEQYF. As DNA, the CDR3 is TGTGCCAGCAGTTCCTCGACAGGGGGAGGCTACGAGCAGTACTTC.